These 15 T cell receptor beta chains were all obtained from the same sample, sequenced in a study of T cell responses to AZD1222 COVID-19 vaccine. This table comes from immunoSEQ multiplex PCR, and its TCRdb copy is limited to in-frame clones, with some not included. The sample holds roughly 160,000 clones, 75% to 90% seen once. Sequenced material: peripheral blood, taken on day 0 of AZD1222 vaccination. These receptors were taken from an adult in good health.

The gene calls are TRBV3-1 (or the pseudogene TRBV3-2) and TRBJ2-3, with D unclear. The germline V gene has CDR1 LGHDT and CDR2 YNNKEL (reference sequence). V shed 1 base and J shed 2 bases, with 10 bases lying between them. The CDR3 loop spans 15 amino acids. The CDR3 sequence: CASSQGIGPTDTQYF. The CDR3, as DNA: TGTGCCAGCAGCCAAGGTATAGGTCCCACAGATACGCAGTATTTT.

CDR3 region: CASSGGQTPYEQYF. The CDR3 coding sequence is TGTGCCAGCAGCGGGGGACAGACCCCCTACGAGCAGTACTTC. This chain links TRBV3-1 (or the pseudogene TRBV3-2) with TRBJ2-7; 7 nucleotides agree with TRBD1. The CDR3 contains 14 residues. The V gene end was trimmed by 5 bases and the J gene end by 2 bases; junction bases not matched to a gene: 6. CDR1 and CDR2 (germline): LGHDT, YNNKEL (reference sequence).

The rearrangement uses TRBV21-1 and TRBJ1-5. TRBV21-1 corresponds to a pseudogene. This CDR3 has 15 amino acids. This CDR3 is CASSIRKEGNQPQHF. The CDR3 DNA sequence: TGTGCCAGCAGCATTAGAAAAGAGGGCAATCAGCCCCAGCATTTT.

The rearrangement joins TRBV10-3 to TRBJ1-1; TRBD1 matches at 8 bases. This CDR3 has 14 amino acids. Trimming took 0 bases from V and 11 from J; bases not matched to a gene: 8. Germline CDR1 and CDR2: ENHRY and SYGVKD. The CDR3 loop is CAISESGQGAAAFF. CDR3 coding DNA: TGTGCCATCAGTGAGTCGGGGCAGGGGGCTGCCGCTTTCTTT.

The V gene is TRBV12-3 or TRBV12-4, the J gene TRBJ2-7; TRBD2 agrees at 7 bases. V was clipped by 6 bases and J by 5 bases; unmatched bases: 7. There are 13 residues in the CDR3. The CDR3 protein is CASSTGGSHEQYF. DNA for the CDR3: TGTGCCAGCAGCACCGGGGGGTCCCACGAGCAGTACTTC.

This sequence joins TRBV7-9 and TRBJ2-7; D might be TRBD2 (6 bases). The CDR3 covers 14 residues. Germline CDR1 is SEHNR and CDR2 is FQNEAQ (reference sequence). With 5 bases removed from V and 3 bases from J, the gap between germline ends came to 14 bases. The CDR3 region is CASSIDPGVYEQYF. DNA for the CDR3: TGTGCCAGCAGCATTGATCCGGGGGTCTACGAGCAGTACTTC. Filled out from reference TRBV7-9 and TRBJ2-7, the complete variable domain reads DTGVSQNPRHKITKRGQNVTFRCDPISEHNRLYWYRQTLGQGPEFLTYFQNEAQLEKSRLLSDRFSAERPKGSFSTLEIQRTEQGDSAMYLCASSIDPGVYEQYFGPGTRLTVT.

The rearrangement joins TRBV21-1 to TRBJ1-5; the D call TRBD1 from the table was never checked on the DNA. TRBV21-1 is a documented pseudogene. The CDR3 extends over 17 amino acids. CDR3 loop: CASSKRATGFRNQPQHF. Written as DNA, the CDR3 is TGTGCCAGCAGCAAAAGGGCAACAGGGTTCCGCAATCAGCCCCAGCATTTT.

With respect to this clone: Other nucleotide sequences from this sample produce the same CDR3. This chain connects TRBV5-1 to TRBJ2-5; no clear D. Germline assignment: CDR1 SGHRS and CDR2 YFSETQ. V lost 4 bases, J lost 5 bases, and 6 bases lay in between. This CDR3 has 11 amino acids. The CDR3 nucleotides read TGCGCCAGCAGCCTGGAGGAGACCCAGTACTTC. Encoded protein: CASSLEETQYF.

V is TRBV19 and J is TRBJ2-2, with D hard to call. V lost 0 bases to trimming and J lost 4 bases, with 6 bases between them. Germline lookup yields CDR1 LNHDA and CDR2 SQIVND (reference sequence). There are 14 residues in the CDR3. The CDR3 region has the DNA TGTGCCAGTAGTATAGATGGCTCCACCGGGGAGCTGTTTTTT. It translates to CASSIDGSTGELFF.

The genes are TRBV28 and TRBJ1-5; the D is unclear. The germline V and J ends were trimmed by 6 bases and 5 bases, with 14 bases remaining between them. CDR1 is MDHEN and CDR2 is SYDVKM in the germline V gene. The CDR3 contains 14 residues. The CDR3 bases are TGTGCCAGCAGCCAACCGGGTCAGGATCAGCCCCAGCATTTT. Its protein is CASSQPGQDQPQHF.

CDR3 in amino acids: CASSRFRTENSNTQYF. For the CDR3, the DNA is TGTGCCAGCAGTAGGTTTCGGACGGAGAATTCTAATACGCAGTATTTT. The chain combines TRBV27 with TRBJ2-3; no clear D gene. Germline CDR1 MNHEY, CDR2 SMNVEV (reference sequence). The CDR3 is 16 residues long. The V end was cut by 5 bases, the J end by 7 bases, with 22 bases between.

This clone is a singleton in its sample. This rearrangement joins TRBV29-1 to TRBJ2-1; no clear D. Germline values: CDR1 SQVTM, CDR2 ANQGSEA. The CDR3 is 11 amino acids. Trimming took off 6 bases at V and 5 bases at J, with 8 bases between the two ends. The CDR3 here is CSVNNNNEQFF. The CDR3 DNA is TGCAGCGTGAATAATAACAATGAGCAGTTCTTC.

This clone was picked up a small number of times. The chain couples TRBV10-3 to TRBJ2-4; 9 bases fit TRBD2. Per germline, CDR1 ENHRY and CDR2 SYGVKD. V was clipped by 8 bases and J by 4 bases; unmatched bases: 6. The CDR3 has 14 amino acids. As DNA, the CDR3 is TGTGCCATCGGGAGCGGGGGGCGTAAAAACATTCAGTACTTC. It codes for CAIGSGGRKNIQYF.

The genes are TRBV5-1 and TRBJ1-1, with TRBD1 as a possible D gene (5 bases). Germline loops: CDR1 SGHRS, CDR2 YFSETQ. With 1 base removed from V and 6 bases from J, the gap between germline ends came to 13 bases. The CDR3 extends over 14 amino acids. This CDR3 reads CASSLMMGPAEAFF. The CDR3 DNA follows: TGCGCCAGCAGCTTGATGATGGGGCCCGCTGAAGCTTTCTTT.

The V gene is TRBV20-1, the J gene TRBJ2-6; TRBD2 is a possible D gene (6 bases). CDR3 size: 11 residues. CDR1 and CDR2 from the germline V gene are DFQATT and SNEGSKA (reference sequence). Trimming removed 7 bases at V and 7 bases at J, with 8 bases between. The CDR3 DNA is TGCAGTGGACTAGTAGCCAACGTCCTGACTTTC. This gives the protein CSGLVANVLTF.